Below are 28 T cell receptor beta chains sequenced from a single sample in a study of cytomegalovirus exposure and HLA in healthy donors. 13 Jbeta primers and 60 Vbeta primers were used for the PCR. Sequencing used immunoSEQ multiplex PCR; TCRdb keeps in-frame clones, though not all of them. The data contain approximately 79,000 clones, about 78% of them seen just once; the ten biggest clones take up 5.5% to 7%. The sequencing sample was made of PBMCs. The receptor source for this set is a male donor in good health and CMV-seropositive.

This clone came up once. The chain employs TRBV19 and TRBJ1-5; 8 bases agree with TRBD1. The CDR3 length is 14 residues. Trimming at V came to 5 bases and at J to 6 bases, leaving 6 bases not matched to a gene. Germline CDR1 is LNHDA and CDR2 is SQIVND (reference sequence). The CDR3 DNA reads as TGTGCCAGTAGTCCGCAGGGGGCGATTCAGCCCCAGCATTTT. It yields the protein CASSPQGAIQPQHF.

This chain connects TRBV18 to TRBJ2-7; 7 bases map to TRBD1. J gave up 1 base and V 2 bases, and 5 bases lay outside the gene matches. Germline lookup yields CDR1 KGHSH and CDR2 LQKENI. The CDR3 covers 15 residues. The CDR3 region is CASSPSDRVSYEQYF. Here the CDR3 DNA reads TGTGCCAGCTCACCATCAGACAGGGTATCCTACGAGCAGTACTTC.

This sequence joins TRBV7-9 and TRBJ2-2; 10 bases fit TRBD2. The germline CDR1 and CDR2 sequences are SEHNR and FQNEAQ (reference sequence). V lost 5 bases and J lost 6; bases outside the gene matches: 9. CDR3 length: 16 residues. The CDR3: CASSHSGRPLSGELFF. For the CDR3, the DNA is TGTGCCAGCAGCCATAGCGGGAGGCCCCTCTCCGGGGAGCTGTTTTTT.

The chain has TRBV14 and TRBJ2-6; 9 bases line up with TRBD2. The germline CDR1 and CDR2 sequences are SGHDN and FVKESK. The CDR3 runs to 16 residues. V was pared by 1 base and J by 3 bases, with 1 base of the junction left unmatched. Here the CDR3 reads CASSQVAGVGANVLTF. For the CDR3, the DNA is TGTGCCAGCAGCCAAGTAGCGGGGGTTGGGGCCAACGTCCTGACTTTC.

V gene TRBV2 combines with J gene TRBJ1-2, with D maybe TRBD1 (6 bases). Germline CDR1 reads SNHLY; CDR2 reads FYNNEI. Trimming took off 6 bases at V and 4 bases at J, with 15 bases between the two ends. The CDR3 length is 14 residues. The CDR3 sequence: CASSDRPGGYGYTF. The CDR3 region has the DNA TGTGCCAGCAGCGACAGGCCTGGGGGCTATGGCTACACCTTC.

The chain recombines TRBV7-6 with TRBJ2-7; 10 bases line up with TRBD2. Per the germline V gene, CDR1 is SGHVS and CDR2 is FNYEAQ. Trimming took 7 bases from V and 1 from J; bases not matched to a gene: 16. The CDR3 loop spans 18 amino acids. The chain's CDR3 is CASTEELAGAGGSYEQYF. The CDR3 nucleotides read TGTGCCAGCACCGAGGAGCTAGCGGGAGCCGGAGGGTCCTACGAGCAGTACTTC.

The gene calls are TRBV7-2 and TRBJ2-5; D possibly corresponds to TRBD2 (7 bases). Germline values: CDR1 SGHTA, CDR2 FQGNSA. The ends were cut back, 3 bases at V and 4 bases at J, with 21 bases in the middle. There are 17 residues in the CDR3. CDR3: CASSFTLWTRGGETQYF. The CDR3 DNA reads as TGTGCCAGCAGCTTTACACTCTGGACTAGGGGGGGAGAGACCCAGTACTTC.

The chain recombines TRBV4-1 with TRBJ1-4; a weak D match, TRBD1 (5 bases). The CDR3 runs 13 residues. CDR1 is MGHRA and CDR2 is YSYEKL in the germline V gene. V was cut by 11 bases and J by 4 bases, with 14 bases left in between. The CDR3 coding sequence is TGCGCCCGCTGGGGCAGAGATAATGAAAAACTGTTTTTT. Amino acid sequence: CARWGRDNEKLFF.

V and J are TRBV7-9 and TRBJ2-7, with TRBD2 identical over 9 bases. Germline CDR1 and CDR2: SEHNR and FQNEAQ (reference sequence). Unmatched junction bases numbered 12, after V lost 5 bases and J lost 10 bases. The CDR3 length is 14 residues. The CDR3 loop is CASSPYSGRGDQYF. CDR3 sequence (DNA): TGTGCCAGCAGCCCTTATAGCGGGAGAGGCGACCAGTACTTC.

J is TRBJ1-4 and V is TRBV6-5; 9 bases match TRBD1. CDR3 length: 13 amino acids. The trim removed 2 bases at V and 11 bases at J, leaving 3 bases unmatched. Looked up from germline, CDR1 is MNHEY and CDR2 is SVGAGI. As DNA, the CDR3 is TGTGCCAGCAGTTACGGGACAGGGTGGAAACTGTTTTTT. Translation gives CASSYGTGWKLFF.

The V gene is TRBV11-2, the J gene TRBJ2-2, with D tentatively TRBD1 (6 bases). Germline V lookup: CDR1 SGHAT, CDR2 FQNNGV. The CDR3 runs to 14 residues. Trimming pared 6 bases from V and 3 bases from J, leaving 11 bases between. The CDR3 nucleotides read TGTGCCAGCAGGGCAGGGGTTGACACCGGGGAGCTGTTTTTT. This gives the protein CASRAGVDTGELFF. The complete variable domain, with remaining parts taken from reference TRBV11-2 and TRBJ2-2, reads EAGVAQSPRYKIIEKRQSVAFWCNPISGHATLYWYQQILGQGPKLLIQFQNNGVVDDSQLPKDRFSAERLKGVDSTLKIQPAKLEDSAVYLCASRAGVDTGELFFGEGSRLTVL.

This chain connects TRBV7-6 to TRBJ2-1, with D perhaps matching TRBD1 (6 bases). Looked up from germline, CDR1 is SGHVS and CDR2 is FNYEAQ. The CDR3 is made up of 14 amino acids. With 1 base removed from V and 9 bases from J, the gap between germline ends came to 13 bases. The CDR3 coding sequence is TGTGCCAGCAGCTTAGGAGGGGGATCCGGTGAGCAGTTCTTC. This encodes CASSLGGGSGEQFF.

The rearrangement uses TRBV6-5 and TRBJ1-2; a weak D match, TRBD1 (5 bases). The V gene's germline CDR1 is MNHEY and CDR2 SVGAGI. Trimming cost V 6 bases and J 5 bases, with 16 bases left between them. CDR3 length: 14 residues. CDR3 DNA sequence: TGTGCCAGCAGCCTCTACACGGGGGGTTATGGCTACACCTTC. It translates to CASSLYTGGYGYTF.

The chain combines TRBV4-2 with TRBJ1-2; TRBD1 agrees at 7 bases. Germline loops: CDR1 LGHNA, CDR2 YNFKEQ. The CDR3 has 14 residues. V dropped 5 bases and J dropped 4; count of bases not matched to a gene: 7. The CDR3 region has the DNA TGTGCCAGCAGCTTAATGGGACAGAGCTATGGCTACACCTTC. Protein: CASSLMGQSYGYTF.

The chain couples TRBV6-5 to TRBJ2-1, with 9 bases identical to TRBD2. This CDR3 comprises 14 residues. The germline V gene encodes CDR1 MNHEY and CDR2 SVGAGI. Unmatched junction bases numbered 7, after V lost 7 bases and J lost 6 bases. The CDR3 nucleotides read TGTGCCAGCATGAAGCGGGGGGCCAGCAATGAGCAGTTCTTC. Its translation is CASMKRGASNEQFF.

The chain has TRBV4-2 and TRBJ2-1; 7 nucleotides match TRBD2. Germline trimming cut 0 bases from V and 2 bases from J; bases unmatched to any gene: 4. In germline, CDR1 is LGHNA, CDR2 YNFKEQ. This CDR3 is built from 16 residues. This chain's CDR3 is CASSQEGGSTYNEQFF. The CDR3, as DNA: TGTGCCAGCAGCCAAGAAGGCGGGAGCACCTACAATGAGCAGTTCTTC.

This rearrangement joins TRBV10-3 to TRBJ2-3, with 9 positions matching TRBD2. This CDR3 is 15 amino acids long. V lost 5 bases, J lost 2 bases, and 5 bases stayed unmatched. Germline V lookup: CDR1 ENHRY, CDR2 SYGVKD. CDR3: CAISSTSGYTDTQYF. As DNA, the CDR3 is TGTGCCATCAGTTCGACTAGCGGATACACAGATACGCAGTATTTT.

The chain is built from TRBV7-9 and TRBJ1-5; the D is unclear. Germline V lookup: CDR1 SEHNR, CDR2 FQNEAQ (reference sequence). The CDR3 covers 13 residues. Trimming pared 3 bases from V and 7 bases from J, leaving 10 bases between. This CDR3 is CASSLSGLQPQHF. As DNA, the CDR3 is TGTGCCAGCAGCTTGTCGGGGTTACAGCCCCAGCATTTT.

The table lists this clone with a few counts. CDR3 in amino acids: CASRASNTDTQYF. For the CDR3, the DNA is TGTGCCAGCAGAGCAAGCAACACAGATACGCAGTATTTT. This rearrangement joins TRBV6-6 to TRBJ2-3; D is unclear. Germline-derived CDR1 and CDR2 are MNHNY and SVGAGI (reference sequence). The CDR3 runs 13 residues. Deletions cut 6 bases from V and 2 bases from J, with 9 bases between.

This chain joins TRBV5-1 and TRBJ2-5; 9 bases fit TRBD2. CDR3 size: 14 residues. J gave up 4 bases and V 4 bases, and 5 bases lay outside the gene matches. Looked up from germline, CDR1 is SGHRS and CDR2 is YFSETQ. The CDR3 DNA sequence: TGCGCCAGCAGCCCGGCGGGGGGGGGAGAGACCCAGTACTTC. It specifies CASSPAGGGETQYF. Combining the CDR3 with reference TRBV5-1 and TRBJ2-5 gives the whole variable domain KAGVTQTPRYLIKTRGQQVTLSCSPISGHRSVSWYQQTPGQGLQFLFEYFSETQRNKGNFPGRFSGRQFSNSRSEMNVSTLELGDSALYLCASSPAGGGETQYFGPGTRLLVL.

This chain links TRBV18 with TRBJ2-1; 9 bases map to TRBD2. This CDR3 spans 14 amino acids. Per germline, CDR1 KGHSH and CDR2 LQKENI. Trimming took 5 bases from V and 1 from J; bases not matched to a gene: 0. For the CDR3, the DNA is TGTGCCAGCTCAGCGGGAGGGTCCTACAATGAGCAGTTCTTC. Protein: CASSAGGSYNEQFF.

The V and J genes are TRBV19 and TRBJ1-6; D might be TRBD1 (6 bases). Germline assignment: CDR1 LNHDA and CDR2 SQIVND (reference sequence). The CDR3 sequence is 15 residues long. V was pared by 3 bases and J by 8 bases, with 14 bases between. Here the CDR3 reads CASSITQGTHSPLHF. Written as DNA, the CDR3 is TGTGCCAGTAGTATTACGCAGGGGACCCATTCACCCCTCCACTTT.

This clone came up once. The rearrangement uses TRBV5-4 and TRBJ2-5; D unresolved. The CDR3 runs to 12 residues. The germline V and J ends were trimmed by 3 bases and 1 base, with 4 bases remaining between them. The germline V gene has CDR1 SGHNT and CDR2 YYREEE (reference sequence). CDR3 DNA: TGTGCCAGCAGCTCTCCCCAAGAGACCCAGTACTTC. Protein sequence: CASSSPQETQYF.

The chain joins TRBV2 to TRBJ2-7, with 9 bases lining up with TRBD1. Trimming removed 6 bases from V and 4 bases from J; junction bases left unmatched: 10. Germline V gives CDR1 SNHLY, CDR2 FYNNEI. CDR3 length: 15 residues. This CDR3 reads CASSSVGTGMYEQYF. CDR3 bases: TGTGCCAGCAGCTCAGTGGGGACAGGGATGTACGAGCAGTACTTC.

V usage is TRBV7-3 and J usage is TRBJ2-3; TRBD1 matches 7 bases. Trimming took 4 bases from V and 0 from J; bases not matched to a gene: 4. This CDR3 is built from 15 residues. CDR1 is SGHTA, CDR2 FQGTGA, per germline. CDR3 sequence: CASSSGQLSTDTQYF. DNA of the CDR3: TGTGCCAGCAGCTCGGGACAGCTTAGCACAGATACGCAGTATTTT.

This chain connects TRBV5-5 to TRBJ1-4; TRBD1 is a possible D gene (5 bases). Germline V gives CDR1 SGHKS, CDR2 YYEKEE (reference sequence). The V end lost 0 bases, the J end lost 8 bases, and 20 bases lay between the germline ends. This CDR3 spans 17 amino acids. The CDR3 DNA sequence: TGTGCCAGCAGCTTGGAAAGTCCAGGGATAATAAGGGAAAAACTGTTTTTT. This codes for CASSLESPGIIREKLFF.

This clone has a single count. J is TRBJ2-5 and V is TRBV10-3; 7 positions match TRBD2. Germline values: CDR1 ENHRY, CDR2 SYGVKD. V was clipped by 10 bases and J by 3 bases; unmatched bases: 20. The CDR3 spans 17 residues. The CDR3 coding sequence is TGTGCCACCCGACGCGGGGCGTATAGCGGGCGGGAAGAGACCCAGTACTTC. Translation gives CATRRGAYSGREETQYF.

This chain connects TRBV25-1 to TRBJ2-1; D unresolved. The CDR3 is made up of 14 amino acids. The V end was cut by 7 bases, the J end by 8 bases, with 18 bases between. Germline V gives CDR1 MGHDK, CDR2 SYGVNS. The DNA of the CDR3 is TGTGCCAGCAAGCAACGCGGAGCAAGAGATGAGCAGTTCTTC. Amino acids: CASKQRGARDEQFF.